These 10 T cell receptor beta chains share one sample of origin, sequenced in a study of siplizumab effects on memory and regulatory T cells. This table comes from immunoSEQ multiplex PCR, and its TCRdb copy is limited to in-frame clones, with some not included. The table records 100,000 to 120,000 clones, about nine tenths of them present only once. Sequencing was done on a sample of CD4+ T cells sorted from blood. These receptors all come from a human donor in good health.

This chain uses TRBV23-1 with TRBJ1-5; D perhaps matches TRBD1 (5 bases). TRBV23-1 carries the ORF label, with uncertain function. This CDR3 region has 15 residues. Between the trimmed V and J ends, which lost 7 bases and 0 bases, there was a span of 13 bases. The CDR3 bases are TGCGCCAGCATACAATGGGGGTATAGCAATCAGCCCCAGCATTTT. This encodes CASIQWGYSNQPQHF.

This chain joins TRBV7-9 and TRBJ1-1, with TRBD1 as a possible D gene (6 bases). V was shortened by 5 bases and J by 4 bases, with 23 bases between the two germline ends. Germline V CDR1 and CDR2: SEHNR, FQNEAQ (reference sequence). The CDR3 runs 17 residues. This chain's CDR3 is CASSPPPGQNPGTEAFF. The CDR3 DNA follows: TGTGCCAGCAGCCCACCCCCGGGACAAAATCCGGGCACTGAAGCTTTCTTT.

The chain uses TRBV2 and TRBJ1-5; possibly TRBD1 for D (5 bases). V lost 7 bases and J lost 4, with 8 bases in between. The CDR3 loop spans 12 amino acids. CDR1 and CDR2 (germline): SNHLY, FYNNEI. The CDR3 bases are TGTGCCAGCAAGAACAGGAATCAGCCCCAGCATTTT. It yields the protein CASKNRNQPQHF.

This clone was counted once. The CDR3 protein is CASNPIPPGYTF. For the CDR3, the DNA is TGTGCCAGCAACCCCATCCCTCCCGGCTACACCTTC. The rearrangement links TRBV7-8 to TRBJ1-2, with unresolved D. This CDR3 is 12 amino acids long. V lost 7 bases to trimming and J lost 8 bases, with 14 bases between them. Germline V gene sequence: CDR1 SGHVS, CDR2 FQNEAQ. The full variable domain, completed using reference TRBV7-8 and TRBJ1-2, is GAGVSQSPRYKVAKRGQDVALRCDPISGHVSLFWYQQALGQGPEFLTYFQNEAQLDKSGLPSDRFFAERPEGSVSTLKIQRTQQEDSAVYLCASNPIPPGYTFGSGTRLTVV.

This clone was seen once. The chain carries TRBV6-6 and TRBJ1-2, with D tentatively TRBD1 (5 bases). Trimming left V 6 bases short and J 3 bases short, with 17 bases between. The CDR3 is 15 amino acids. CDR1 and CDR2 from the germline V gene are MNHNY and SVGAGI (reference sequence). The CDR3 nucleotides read TGTGCCAGCAGCACCAACGGGGACCTACACTATGGCTACACCTTC. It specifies CASSTNGDLHYGYTF.

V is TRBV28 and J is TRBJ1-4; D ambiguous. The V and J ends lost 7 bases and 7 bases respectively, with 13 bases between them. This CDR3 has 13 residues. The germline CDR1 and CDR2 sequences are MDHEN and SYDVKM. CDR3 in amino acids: CASKVQGGEKLFF. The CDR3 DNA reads TGTGCCAGCAAGGTCCAAGGTGGTGAAAAACTGTTTTTT. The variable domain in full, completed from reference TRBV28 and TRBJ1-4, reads DVKVTQSSRYLVKRTGEKVFLECVQDMDHENMFWYRQDPGLGLRLIYFSYDVKMKEKGDIPEGYSVSREKKERFSLILESASTNQTSMYLCASKVQGGEKLFFGSGTQLSVL.

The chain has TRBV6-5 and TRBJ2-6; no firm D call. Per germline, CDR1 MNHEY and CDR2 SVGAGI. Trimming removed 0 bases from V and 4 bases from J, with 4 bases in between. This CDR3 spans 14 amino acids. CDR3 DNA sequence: TGTGCCAGCAGTTACTCGCGGGGGGCCAACGTCCTGACTTTC. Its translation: CASSYSRGANVLTF.

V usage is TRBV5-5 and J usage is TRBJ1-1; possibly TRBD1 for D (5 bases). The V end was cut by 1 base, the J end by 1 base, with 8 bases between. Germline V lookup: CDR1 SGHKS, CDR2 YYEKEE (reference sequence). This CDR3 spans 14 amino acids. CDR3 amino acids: CASSLNRKNTEAFF. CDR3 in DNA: TGTGCCAGCAGCTTGAACAGGAAGAACACTGAAGCTTTCTTT.

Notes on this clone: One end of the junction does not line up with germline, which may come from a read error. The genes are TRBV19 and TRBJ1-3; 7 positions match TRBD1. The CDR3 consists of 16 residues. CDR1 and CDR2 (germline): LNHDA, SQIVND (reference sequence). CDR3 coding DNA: TGTGCCACAAGGGACAGTCTCCTAAGCCCTGGGAACACCATATATTTT. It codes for CATRDSLLSPGNTIYF.

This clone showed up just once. CDR3 sequence: CASSLYRETEAFF. The CDR3 region has the DNA TGCGCCAGCAGCTTGTACAGGGAGACTGAAGCTTTCTTT. The chain employs TRBV5-1 and TRBJ1-1, with D possibly matching TRBD1 (6 bases). This CDR3 has 13 residues. Germline loops: CDR1 SGHRS, CDR2 YFSETQ. The V gene lost 1 base and the J gene lost 5 bases, with 9 bases spanning the gap.